The 5 T cell receptor beta chains given below trace back to one sample, sequenced in a study of spatial heterogeneity in lung cancer (dated by TCRdb to the late 2010s). Libraries were built with 5' RACE. Sequenced on a NextSeq 500. The raw public data were reprocessed by TCRdb itself: fastp quality trimming at Q25, MiXCR clonotype calling, in-frame beta chains only. Rows are combined by CDR3 protein, so each entry shows the most common genes and DNA. In this sample the table shows about 92,000 distinct CDR3 sequences, over 9.5% of which occur a single time. Of the sample, roughly two fifths falls within the top ten clones. The time point label, read with the paper, signifies: sample taken at primary tumor resection. The sample here was PBMCs, taken at surgery. These receptors came from a male donor with early-stage non-small cell lung cancer.

V and J are TRBV5-1 and TRBJ1-1, with D possibly being TRBD1 (6 bases). The CDR3 runs 14 residues. CDR1 is SGHRS and CDR2 is YFSETQ in the germline V gene. V was shortened by 6 bases and J by 1 base, with 13 bases between the two germline ends. CDR3: CASTKTGSNTEAFF. DNA of the CDR3: TGCGCCAGCACGAAGACAGGATCGAACACTGAAGCTTTCTTT. Filled out from reference TRBV5-1 and TRBJ1-1, the complete variable domain reads KAGVTQTPRYLIKTRGQQVTLSCSPISGHRSVSWYQQTPGQGLQFLFEYFSETQRNKGNFPGRFSGRQFSNSRSEMNVSTLELGDSALYLCASTKTGSNTEAFFGQGTRLTVV.

The chain couples TRBV27 to TRBJ2-7; D gene uncertain. The CDR3 contains 13 residues. Germline CDR1 and CDR2: MNHEY and SMNVEV (reference sequence). Trimming pared 2 bases from V and 4 bases from J, leaving 9 bases between. The CDR3 DNA follows: TGTGCCAGCAGTTTAGGCCAGCAGTACGAGCAGTACTTC. It translates to CASSLGQQYEQYF.

V and J are TRBV3-1 and TRBJ2-6, with D unresolved. V lost 7 bases to trimming and J lost 0 bases, with 7 bases between them. CDR3 length: 14 amino acids. Germline V lookup: CDR1 LGHDT, CDR2 YNNKEL (reference sequence). Here the CDR3 reads CASTQRSGANVLTF. The CDR3 region has the DNA TGTGCCAGCACCCAGCGCTCTGGGGCCAACGTCCTGACTTTC.

The rearrangement links TRBV6-2 or TRBV6-3 to TRBJ2-1; 8 nucleotides line up with TRBD1. The germline gives CDR1 MNHEY, CDR2 SVGEGT. This CDR3 is 16 amino acids long. The V and J ends lost 5 bases and 7 bases, in that order; junction bases with no gene match: 13. The CDR3 is CASSRPMRQGYNEQFF. The DNA for the CDR3 is TGTGCCAGCAGTCGTCCTATGAGACAGGGGTATAATGAGCAGTTCTTC.

This clonotype was picked up one time. The chain recombines TRBV24-1 with TRBJ2-3; no definite D call. The germline V gene encodes CDR1 KGHDR and CDR2 SFDVKD. V was shortened by 4 bases and J by 2 bases, with 9 bases between the two germline ends. CDR3 length equals 14 residues. The chain's CDR3 is CATSETGLTDTQYF. The DNA of the CDR3 is TGTGCCACCAGTGAGACGGGCCTCACAGATACGCAGTATTTT.